This T cell receptor beta chain was profiled in a study of cytomegalovirus exposure and HLA in healthy donors. Both 60 Vbeta primers and 13 Jbeta primers went into the PCR. The method was immunoSEQ multiplex PCR; TCRdb's version includes in-frame clones alone and lacks a portion of them. The top ten hold roughly 3.8% of the sample, which has some 130,000 clones, 75% to 80% seen once. The CDR3 contains 15 residues. Trimming cost V 0 bases and J 5 bases; bases outside gene matches: 4. The germline gives CDR1 MNHNS, CDR2 SASEGT. The sample consisted of PBMCs. This TCR was recovered from a male donor in good health and CMV-seronegative. This sequence joins TRBV6-1 and TRBJ1-5; 7 bases match TRBD1. In DNA form, the CDR3 reads TGTGCCAGCAGTGAAGCCGACAGGGAGCATCAGCCCCAGCATTTT. It yields the protein CASSEADREHQPQHF.